This note documents a single TCR beta chain sequence. Its antigen is unidentified. The junction departs from the called germline gene at one end, perhaps through a read error. These data are taken from a study of T-cell reconstitution after alpha-beta-depleted transplantation in children. Study-level points and caveats: It was newly produced T cells that mostly accounted for T-cell counts and diversity one year after transplant. Where alpha-beta T cells came from about two months after transplant was reportedly several hundred expanded graft clones.

CDR3 size: 15 residues. Germline values: CDR1 MDHEN, CDR2 SYDVKM. Preparation of the TCRbeta library used unique molecular identifiers. TCRdb processed the PCR reads anew with MiXCR; each CDR3 protein has one entry. The sample lists over 400,000 distinct CDR3 sequences, 43% occurring once. The receptor was isolated from a girl between 2 and 10 years old with aplastic anemia, due to receive a stem cell transplant. The material sequenced was PBMCs, taken before TCRalphabeta/CD19-depleted stem cell transplant. V gene TRBV28 combines with J gene TRBJ1-5; the match to TRBD1 covers 8 bases. DNA for the CDR3: TGTGCCAGCTTACGGGGCACAGGGGGAAATCGGCCCCAGCATTTT. Encoded protein: CASLRGTGGNRPQHF.